The sequence of this T cell receptor beta chain was determined in a study of blood T cell repertoires in COVID-19 (dated by TCRdb to the early 2020s). Some background on the complete study: The collaborator samples originated in the United States, Italy and Spain and spanned the acute and convalescent phases of COVID-19. The prospective study material was composed of cDNA or gDNA derived from T cells, B-cell-depleted T cells, or PBMCs. Subjects who had been exposed to COVID-19, were actively infected with it, or had recovered from it provided the deeply sampled blood TCRbeta repertoires that made up the dataset. A freely available public database, intended as a resource for researchers studying the immune response to SARS-CoV-2, is where the repertoires were released. Samples came from the ongoing ImmuneRACE study (first 160 participants) plus 1,254 subjects from 6 global collaborators. Nearly every sample came with metadata listing a de-identified subject ID, COVID-19 status, age in years and sex. HLA class I and class II types, where available, came from metadata supplied by the sample provider rather than from assay-based typing. The paper's findings and limits, for the study overall: The amount of clinical and demographic metadata varied by source and participant and was provided uncurated.

Deletion took 1 base off V and 2 bases off J, with a span of 11 bases between the germline ends. Reading the germline V gene gives CDR1 SGHVS and CDR2 FQNEAQ. The CDR3 has 15 amino acids, counting the end cysteine and phenylalanine. The entry retains the CDR3 DNA only, 45 bases that are in frame from base 1. One collaborating source in Seattle enrolled patients while the patients were actively infected and followed the patients over time throughout the course of disease. The collaborating institutions used their own protocols to collect whole blood in K2EDTA tubes. For TCRbeta analysis, collaborators shipped samples as frozen whole blood, isolated PBMCs, or DNA extracted from either of those sample types. TCRbeta CDR3 regions were amplified from genomic DNA using the immunoSEQ Assay, a bias-controlled multiplex PCR. As for the authors' bioinformatics: The number of nucleated cells in each sample was estimated by amplification of reference gene primers within the assay. To quantify the absolute abundance of each unique TCRbeta CDR3 rearrangement, sequence reads were collapsed and filtered. For each sample, productive Simpson clonality was calculated by taking the square root of Simpson's diversity index across productive rearrangements. The clones in this table, taken by TCRdb from immuneACCESS, are in-frame only. Not every clone is retained; where verified, under half of the shortfall comes from an unresolved V gene, and the cause of the rest is unknown. V and J calls and clone size follow that table, whereas D and trimming were derived from the DNA. The sample table holds around 250,000 clones, of which 86% were seen once. Approximately 6% of the sample is held by the ten biggest clonotypes.

The table lists this clone with a few counts. This receptor's antigen is unknown. It has no much larger one-base neighbor in the sample; base qualities were not kept. Sequenced sample: peripheral blood. The chain is encoded by TRBV7-8 joined to TRBJ1-2; TRBD1 is a possible D gene, resting on 6 matching bases. This TCR came from a woman aged 80 or older with COVID-19, enrolled during active disease. The CDR3 reads as follows: CASSLEGQLNYGYTF. The DNA is as follows: TGTGCCAGCAGCTTAGAAGGACAGTTAAACTATGGCTACACCTTC.